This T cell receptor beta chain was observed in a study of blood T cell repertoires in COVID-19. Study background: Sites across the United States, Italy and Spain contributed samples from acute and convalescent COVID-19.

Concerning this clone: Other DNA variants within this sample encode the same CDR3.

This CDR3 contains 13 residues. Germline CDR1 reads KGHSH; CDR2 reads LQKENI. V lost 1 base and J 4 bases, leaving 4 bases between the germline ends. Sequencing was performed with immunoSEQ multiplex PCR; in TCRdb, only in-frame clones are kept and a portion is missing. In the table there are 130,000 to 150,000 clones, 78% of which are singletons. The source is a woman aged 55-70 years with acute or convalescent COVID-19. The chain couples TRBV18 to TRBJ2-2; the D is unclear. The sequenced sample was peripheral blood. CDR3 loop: CASSPLSTGELFF. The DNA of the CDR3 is TGTGCCAGCTCACCACTCAGCACCGGGGAGCTGTTTTTT.